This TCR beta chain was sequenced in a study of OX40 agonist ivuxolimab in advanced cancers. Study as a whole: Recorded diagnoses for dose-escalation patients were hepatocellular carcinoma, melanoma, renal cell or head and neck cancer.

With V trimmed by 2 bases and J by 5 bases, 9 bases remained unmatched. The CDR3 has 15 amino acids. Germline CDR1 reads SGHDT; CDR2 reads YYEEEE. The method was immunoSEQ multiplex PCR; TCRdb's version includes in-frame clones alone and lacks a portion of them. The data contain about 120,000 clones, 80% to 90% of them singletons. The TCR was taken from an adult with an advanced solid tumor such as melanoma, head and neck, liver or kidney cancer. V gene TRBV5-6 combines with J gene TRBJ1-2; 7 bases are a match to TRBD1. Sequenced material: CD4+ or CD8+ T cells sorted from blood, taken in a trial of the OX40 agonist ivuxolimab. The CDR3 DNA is TGTGCCAGCAGCTTAGACCAGGGGGTAATTTATGGCTACACCTTC. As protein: CASSLDQGVIYGYTF.